The TCR beta chain under discussion was sequenced for a study of PD-1 blockade in mismatch repair-deficient tumors. Study results and caveats: Tumor-resident clones, often undetectable pretreatment in blood, expanded then contracted after pembrolizumab.

Every patient had mismatch repair deficiency by PCR or immunohistochemistry. Germline loops: CDR1 SNHLY, CDR2 FYNNEI. Trimming took off 2 bases at V and 2 bases at J, with 4 bases between the two ends. CDR3 length: 13 residues. Points on this clone: Its antigen remains unidentified.

Sequenced by immunoSEQ multiplex PCR; TCRdb stores in-frame clones only, minus some. Of more than 85,000 clones detected, 70% to 85% appear once; the ten largest clones hold roughly 6.3%. The receptor's source is an adult with mismatch repair-deficient cancer. The chain joins TRBV2 to TRBJ2-1, with no clear D. The source material was peripheral blood, sampled about eight months after starting pembrolizumab. DNA for the CDR3: TGTGCCAGCAGTGAAATGCCCTACAATGAGCAGTTCTTC. Its translation: CASSEMPYNEQFF. Based on the CDR3 plus reference TRBV2 and TRBJ2-1, the full variable domain is EPEVTQTPSHQVTQMGQEVILRCVPISNHLYFYWYRQILGQKVEFLVSFYNNEISEKSEIFDDQFSVERPDGSNFTLKIRSTKLEDSAMYFCASSEMPYNEQFFGPGTRLTVL.